The rows below give T cell receptor beta chains drawn from one sample of a study of early T cells in non-severe SARS-CoV-2 infection. Each CDR3 protein gets one entry after TCRdb re-called the 5' RACE reads with MiXCR. This table has tens of thousands of distinct CDR3 sequences, 10% appearing once. Sequenced material: whole blood, taken at baseline. These receptors were taken from an adult who was a healthcare worker with PCR-confirmed SARS-CoV-2 infection or an uninfected control (not recorded which). Both conserved end residues are part of each CDR3. Fields, in order: V gene, clone size, D gene, J gene, CDR3 protein, CDR3 DNA. A D gene is named only where the DNA matches it firmly. Where a row states a size, it is once, few, many or the class of an expanded clone; other rows omit it.

>TRBV12-3/TRBV12-4|NA|NA|TRBJ1-4
CASNGGVDEKLFF
TGTGCCAGCAACGGTGGGGTTGACGAAAAACTGTTTTTT
>TRBV7-9|medium-sized|NA|TRBJ2-3
CASSFDRDTQYF
TGTGCCAGCAGCTTTGACCGGGATACGCAGTATTTT
>TRBV18|few|TRBD1|TRBJ1-4
CASSPTGTGYEKLFF
TGTGCCAGCTCCCCGACCGGGACAGGGTATGAAAAACTGTTTTTT
>TRBV11-2|many|NA|TRBJ2-1
CASSLESTGIDEQFF
TGTGCCAGCAGCTTAGAATCAACGGGCATCGATGAGCAGTTCTTC
>TRBV20-1|NA|NA|TRBJ1-4
CSAYRGNEKLFF
TGCAGTGCCTACCGGGGTAATGAAAAACTGTTTTTT
>TRBV20-1|many|NA|TRBJ1-5
CSARVGINQPQHF
TGCAGTGCTAGAGTAGGGATCAATCAGCCCCAGCATTTT
>TRBV12-3/TRBV12-4|NA|TRBD2|TRBJ2-5
CASRLAGGPQETQYF
TGTGCCAGCAGACTAGCGGGGGGCCCCCAAGAGACCCAGTACTTC
>TRBV12-3/TRBV12-4|NA|TRBD1|TRBJ1-5
CASSYYRGDQPQHF
TGTGCCAGCAGTTACTACAGGGGTGATCAGCCCCAGCATTTT
>TRBV9|NA|TRBD1|TRBJ2-3
CASSVDGQGTDTQYF
TGTGCCAGCAGCGTAGACGGACAGGGAACAGATACGCAGTATTTT
>TRBV13|NA|NA|TRBJ1-1
CASSLQRRGNTEAFF
TGTGCCAGCAGCCTCCAACGTAGGGGGAACACTGAAGCTTTCTTT
>TRBV7-9|many|NA|TRBJ1-6
CASSPRGMGSPLHF
TGTGCCAGCAGCCCTAGGGGAATGGGTTCACCCCTCCACTTT
>TRBV6-5|NA|NA|TRBJ1-2
CASSRPFDYGYTF
TGTGCCAGCAGCCGACCGTTTGACTATGGCTACACCTTC
>TRBV4-1|many|NA|TRBJ1-1
CASSQDGEGGMNTEAFF
TGCGCCAGCAGCCAAGATGGGGAGGGTGGGATGAACACTGAAGCTTTCTTT
>TRBV5-5|few|TRBD1|TRBJ1-1
CASGQGVATEAFF
TGTGCCAGCGGACAGGGGGTAGCGACTGAAGCTTTCTTT
>TRBV12-3/TRBV12-4|NA|TRBD1|TRBJ2-2
CASLGQGFGELFF
TGTGCCAGCCTTGGACAGGGGTTCGGGGAGCTGTTTTTT
>TRBV29-1|few|NA|TRBJ1-1
CSVQKKWNTEAFF
TGCAGCGTTCAAAAAAAGTGGAACACTGAAGCTTTCTTT
>TRBV18|few|NA|TRBJ2-7
CASSPSGQTYEQYF
TGTGCCAGCTCACCAAGTGGACAGACTTACGAGCAGTACTTC
>TRBV2|NA|NA|TRBJ1-5
CASSGNRVNQPQHF
TGTGCCAGCAGTGGTAACAGGGTAAATCAGCCCCAGCATTTT
>TRBV7-3|few|NA|TRBJ1-1
CASSLTLWGDFFF
TGTGCCAGCAGCCTGACCCTTTGGGGTGATTTTTTCTTT
>TRBV5-5|few|TRBD1|TRBJ1-5
CASSARDSRAQPQHF
TGTGCCAGCAGCGCCCGGGACAGTCGTGCGCAGCCCCAGCATTTT
>TRBV7-9|many|TRBD2|TRBJ2-1
CASSLGASGVYNEQFF
TGTGCCAGCAGCTTAGGAGCTAGCGGGGTCTACAATGAGCAGTTCTTC
>TRBV18|few|NA|TRBJ1-1
CASSNNRDAVTEAFF
TGTGCCAGCTCGAATAACAGGGATGCGGTCACTGAAGCTTTCTTT
>TRBV10-3|NA|NA|TRBJ2-7
CAISRQEPYEQYF
TGTGCCATCAGCCGACAGGAGCCCTACGAGCAGTACTTC
>TRBV2|few|NA|TRBJ2-7
CASSEATPGRYEQYF
TGTGCCAGCAGTGAAGCTACCCCCGGGCGGTACGAGCAGTACTTC
>TRBV12-3/TRBV12-4|many|NA|TRBJ1-3
CASTPPSGVGAGNTIYF
TGTGCCAGCACCCCCCCCTCGGGCGTCGGGGCAGGAAACACCATATATTTT
>TRBV6-6|many|NA|TRBJ2-1
CASSHGQGSSYNEQFF
TGTGCCAGCAGCCACGGGCAGGGCAGTTCCTACAATGAGCAGTTCTTC
>TRBV7-2|NA|TRBD1|TRBJ2-7
CASSLDRTGPSGGQYF
TGTGCCAGCAGCTTAGATCGGACAGGGCCAAGCGGCGGGCAGTACTTC
>TRBV7-2|NA|NA|TRBJ2-7
CASSGVGEQQYF
TGTGCCAGCAGTGGGGTCGGGGAGCAGCAGTACTTC
>TRBV7-2|NA|NA|TRBJ2-5
CASSLYRETQYF
TGTGCCAGCAGCCTCTACCGAGAGACCCAGTACTTC
>TRBV6-5|NA|NA|TRBJ2-3
CASGLGSTDTQYF
TGTGCCAGCGGGCTGGGGAGCACAGATACGCAGTATTTT
>TRBV20-1|many|NA|TRBJ2-7
CSASKGLSYEELYEQYF
TGCAGTGCTAGTAAAGGGTTAAGTTACGAAGAGTTATACGAGCAGTACTTC
>TRBV11-2|few|NA|TRBJ1-1
CASNYRRNTEAFF
TGTGCCAGCAACTACCGACGGAACACTGAAGCTTTCTTT
>TRBV6-6|many|NA|TRBJ2-3
CASSYPGLGDTQYF
TGTGCCAGCAGTTACCCGGGTTTAGGAGATACGCAGTATTTT
>TRBV3-1|many|NA|TRBJ1-1
CASSQEIWEGFGFAEAFF
TGTGCCAGCAGCCAAGAGATCTGGGAAGGGTTTGGTTTTGCTGAAGCTTTCTTT
>TRBV5-1|few|NA|TRBJ2-2
CASSSEVSAGELFF
TGCGCCAGCAGCTCCGAGGTATCGGCCGGGGAGCTGTTTTTT
>TRBV30|many|TRBD1|TRBJ2-7
CAWSPDRELSYEQYF
TGTGCCTGGAGCCCGGACAGGGAACTCTCCTACGAGCAGTACTTC
>TRBV30|NA|TRBD1|TRBJ1-2
CASRDRGNTMGYTF
TGTGCCTCCCGGGACAGGGGGAATACTATGGGCTACACCTTC
>TRBV10-3|many|NA|TRBJ2-5
CAISDIERGQETQYF
TGTGCCATCAGTGACATAGAAAGGGGACAAGAGACCCAGTACTTC
>TRBV11-2|NA|TRBD2|TRBJ2-3
CASSRSGGLADTQYF
TGTGCCAGCAGCAGGTCCGGGGGGTTGGCAGATACGCAGTATTTT
>TRBV3-1|many|NA|TRBJ2-1
CASSQQTGYNEQFF
TGTGCCAGCAGCCAACAGACAGGTTACAATGAGCAGTTCTTC
>TRBV12-3/TRBV12-4|few|NA|TRBJ1-2
CASSLSGGRGYTF
TGTGCCAGCAGTTTATCGGGGGGCAGAGGCTACACCTTC
>TRBV11-3|NA|NA|TRBJ2-7
CASSLDHEQYF
TGTGCCAGCAGCTTAGATCACGAGCAGTACTTC
>TRBV11-3|few|NA|TRBJ1-4
CASSLGSHGVEKLFF
TGTGCCAGCAGCCTCGGGTCCCACGGGGTTGAAAAACTGTTTTTT
>TRBV4-3|few|TRBD1|TRBJ2-7
CASSQAGTGSYEQYF
TGCGCCAGCAGCCAAGCCGGGACAGGTTCCTACGAGCAGTACTTC
>TRBV6-6|many|NA|TRBJ1-5
CASSYGEQPQHF
TGTGCCAGCAGCTATGGGGAGCAGCCCCAGCATTTT
>TRBV19|many|NA|TRBJ2-1
CASSIGGPEHNEQFF
TGTGCCAGTAGTATAGGAGGACCCGAGCACAATGAGCAGTTCTTC
>TRBV15|NA|NA|TRBJ2-7
CATSREEGMSSYEQYF
TGTGCCACCAGCAGAGAAGAAGGTATGAGCTCCTACGAGCAGTACTTC
>TRBV2|many|TRBD1|TRBJ1-1
CASSVTGTNTEAFF
TGTGCCAGCAGTGTGACAGGGACGAACACTGAAGCTTTCTTT
>TRBV30|many|TRBD2|TRBJ2-4
CAWSGYSGGVQYF
TGTGCCTGGAGTGGGTATAGCGGGGGGGTTCAGTACTTC
>TRBV27|few|TRBD1|TRBJ2-2
CASSRMGQGAVGELFF
TGTGCCAGCAGCCGCATGGGACAGGGGGCGGTCGGGGAGCTGTTTTTT
>TRBV2|few|TRBD2|TRBJ2-1
CASTPDGSGVKNEQFF
TGTGCCAGCACCCCAGATGGCAGCGGGGTTAAGAATGAGCAGTTCTTC
>TRBV5-1|NA|TRBD2|TRBJ2-7
CATTSGGLKNEQYF
TGCGCCACCACTAGCGGGGGGCTGAAGAACGAGCAGTACTTC
>TRBV7-9|many|NA|TRBJ1-1
CASSLAMTGNTEAFF
TGTGCCAGCAGCTTAGCAATGACAGGGAACACTGAAGCTTTCTTT
>TRBV7-2|many|TRBD2|TRBJ2-7
CASSLDSSGAYEQYF
TGTGCCAGCAGCTTAGACTCTAGCGGGGCCTACGAGCAGTACTTC
>TRBV5-1|few|TRBD1|TRBJ1-6
CASTGTGGNSPLHF
TGCGCCAGCACCGGGACAGGGGGTAATTCACCCCTCCACTTT
>TRBV20-1|medium-sized|NA|TRBJ1-4
CSAREGGPNEKLFF
TGCAGTGCTAGAGAGGGCGGTCCTAATGAAAAACTGTTTTTT
>TRBV10-3|NA|NA|TRBJ2-7
CAIRKPEGYEQYF
TGTGCCATCAGAAAGCCGGAGGGATACGAGCAGTACTTC
>TRBV30|NA|NA|TRBJ1-2
CAWSVQRNGYTF
TGTGCCTGGAGTGTACAAAGGAATGGCTACACCTTC
>TRBV12-3/TRBV12-4|NA|TRBD1|TRBJ2-7
CASSLMTGNLYEQYF
TGTGCCAGCAGTTTGATGACAGGGAACTTGTACGAGCAGTACTTC
>TRBV30|NA|TRBD1|TRBJ1-1
CAWMAPDRGIVTEAFF
TGTGCCTGGATGGCCCCGGACAGGGGGATTGTGACTGAAGCTTTCTTT